One and the same sample provided the 14 T cell receptor beta chains below, sequenced in a study of T cell responses to AZD1222 COVID-19 vaccine. Sequencing was performed with immunoSEQ multiplex PCR; in TCRdb, only in-frame clones are kept and a portion is missing. This sample has 110,000 to 150,000 clones, with about 93% found just once. Sequenced here: peripheral blood, sampled on day 0 of AZD1222 vaccination. The receptor source for this set is an adult in good health.

The chain links TRBV29-1 to TRBJ2-5; TRBD2 agrees at 7 bases. Per the germline V gene, CDR1 is SQVTM and CDR2 is ANQGSEA. The CDR3 extends over 14 amino acids. J was trimmed by 4 bases and V by 7 bases; bases with no gene match: 12. CDR3 residues: CSGISAGRTETQYF. The CDR3 DNA sequence: TGCAGCGGGATCTCAGCGGGGAGGACAGAGACCCAGTACTTC.

The CDR3 bases are TGTGCCAGCAGTGAAGCTTCGAATCAGCCCCAGCATTTT. This codes for CASSEASNQPQHF. J is TRBJ1-5 and V is TRBV6-1, with D uncertain. V dropped 0 bases and J dropped 4 bases, with 4 bases sitting between them. Germline CDR1 is MNHNS and CDR2 is SASEGT. This CDR3 is built from 13 residues.

This chain connects TRBV6-5 to TRBJ1-4, with D unclear. The CDR3 sequence is 13 residues long. V shed 2 bases and J shed 6 bases, with 7 bases lying between them. In germline, CDR1 is MNHEY, CDR2 SVGAGI. CDR3 sequence: CASSYRLYEKLFF. The CDR3 nucleotides are TGTGCCAGCAGTTACAGGTTGTATGAAAAACTGTTTTTT.

The chain links TRBV10-3 to TRBJ2-7, with D possibly matching TRBD1 (5 bases). The CDR3 is 13 amino acids. Trimming removed 5 bases from V and 4 bases from J, with 12 bases in between. The germline gives CDR1 ENHRY, CDR2 SYGVKD. CDR3 coding DNA: TGTGCCATCAGTCGGACATCCGCGTACGAGCAGTACTTC. Translating gives CAISRTSAYEQYF.

The gene calls are TRBV13 and TRBJ2-1; TRBD2 aligns across 10 bases. Germline-derived CDR1 and CDR2 are PRHDT and FYEKMQ (reference sequence). CDR3 length: 16 residues. V trimming: 5 bases; J trimming: 7 bases; junction bases outside the gene matches: 11. The CDR3 DNA follows: TGTGCCAGCAGCCCACCTAGCGGGGGAAGGTTGAATGAGCAGTTCTTC. Encoded protein: CASSPPSGGRLNEQFF. Full variable domain (remainder filled in from reference TRBV13 and TRBJ2-1): AAGVIQSPRHLIKEKRETATLKCYPIPRHDTVYWYQQGPGQDPQFLISFYEKMQSDKGSIPDRFSAQQFSDYHSELNMSSLELGDSALYFCASSPPSGGRLNEQFFGPGTRLTVL.

The chain couples TRBV15 to TRBJ1-4; D unclear. V was cut by 5 bases and J by 1 base, with 11 bases left in between. Germline CDR1 is LNHNV and CDR2 is YYDKDF (reference sequence). CDR3 size: 15 residues. This chain's CDR3 is CATSAAGETNEKLFF. Here the CDR3 DNA reads TGTGCCACCAGCGCCGCCGGGGAAACTAATGAAAAACTGTTTTTT.

The chain joins TRBV4-1 to TRBJ2-5, with 8 bases lining up with TRBD2. Germline assignment: CDR1 MGHRA and CDR2 YSYEKL. The CDR3 totals 18 residues. The V gene end was trimmed by 0 bases and the J gene end by 4 bases; junction bases not matched to a gene: 13. CDR3 amino acids: CASSQDHESRGGGETQYF. CDR3 sequence (DNA): TGCGCCAGCAGCCAAGATCATGAAAGCCGGGGGGGAGGAGAGACCCAGTACTTC.

The CDR3 nucleotides are TGTGCCACCAGTCCTGGGCTACGGCTAGCGGGGGACTACAATGAGCAGTTCTTC. It is translated as CATSPGLRLAGDYNEQFF. This rearrangement joins TRBV24-1 to TRBJ2-1; 10 bases match TRBD2. Germline CDR1 and CDR2: KGHDR and SFDVKD. The CDR3 is made up of 18 amino acids. V trimming: 6 bases; J trimming: 3 bases; junction bases outside the gene matches: 13.

This chain joins TRBV4-2 and TRBJ2-2, with D unclear. Trimming cost V 3 bases and J 2 bases, with 4 bases left between them. From germline, CDR1 is LGHNA and CDR2 YNFKEQ. This CDR3 has 13 residues. The CDR3 DNA sequence: TGTGCCAGCAGCCAGGATAACACCGGGGAGCTGTTTTTT. Protein: CASSQDNTGELFF.

V is TRBV9 and J is TRBJ2-7; TRBD1 is a possible D gene (6 bases). V was shortened by 5 bases and J by 7 bases, with 22 bases between the two germline ends. This CDR3 contains 15 residues. Per the germline V gene, CDR1 is SGDLS and CDR2 is YYNGEE. In nucleotides, the CDR3 is TGTGCCAGCAGTTCACAGGGAGACTCCCCAGTTGAGCAGTACTTC. Its protein is CASSSQGDSPVEQYF.

This sequence joins TRBV7-9 and TRBJ1-3; possible D gene TRBD1, 5 bases. Trimming shortened V by 10 bases and J by 0 bases, and 22 bases separated the two germline ends. The germline V gene has CDR1 SEHNR and CDR2 FQNEAQ (reference sequence). This CDR3 is 17 amino acids long. The CDR3 is CATHGGGDPFSGNTIYF. In DNA, the CDR3 is TGTGCCACCCACGGGGGAGGCGACCCATTCTCTGGAAACACCATATATTTT.

The genes are TRBV4-3 and TRBJ1-6; perhaps TRBD1 as D (5 bases). This CDR3 region has 16 residues. The V end was cut by 7 bases, the J end by 2 bases, with 15 bases between. CDR1 is LGHNA and CDR2 is YSLEER in the germline V gene. The DNA for the CDR3 is TGCGCCAGCAAGCGGGGGGACGCAGCCTATAATTCACCCCTCCACTTT. It specifies CASKRGDAAYNSPLHF.

CDR3 loop: CAWSRTGGLTGELFF. CDR3 nucleotides: TGTGCCTGGAGCCGGACAGGGGGCTTAACCGGGGAGCTGTTTTTT. J is TRBJ2-2 and V is TRBV30; 11 bases are a match to TRBD1. Germline values: CDR1 GTSNPN, CDR2 SVGIG (reference sequence). The CDR3 runs to 15 residues. V trimming: 3 bases; J trimming: 5 bases; junction bases outside the gene matches: 5. The variable domain in full, with the rest retrieved from reference TRBV30 and TRBJ2-2, is SQTIHQWPATLVQPVGSPLSLECTVEGTSNPNLYWYRQAAGRGLQLLFYSVGIGQISSEVPQNLSASRPQDRQFILSSKKLLLSDSGFYLCAWSRTGGLTGELFFGEGSRLTVL.

V is TRBV28 and J is TRBJ2-7; 8 positions agree with TRBD1. The length of the CDR3 is 14 residues. Germline-derived CDR1 and CDR2 are MDHEN and SYDVKM. V shed 7 bases and J 6 bases; nucleotides not matched to a gene: 11. CDR3 nucleotides: TGTGCCAGCATTAGAGGACAGGGAATAGGCGAGCAGTACTTC. Its protein product is CASIRGQGIGEQYF. The full variable domain, rest sourced from reference TRBV28 and TRBJ2-7, is DVKVTQSSRYLVKRTGEKVFLECVQDMDHENMFWYRQDPGLGLRLIYFSYDVKMKEKGDIPEGYSVSREKKERFSLILESASTNQTSMYLCASIRGQGIGEQYFGPGTRLTVT.